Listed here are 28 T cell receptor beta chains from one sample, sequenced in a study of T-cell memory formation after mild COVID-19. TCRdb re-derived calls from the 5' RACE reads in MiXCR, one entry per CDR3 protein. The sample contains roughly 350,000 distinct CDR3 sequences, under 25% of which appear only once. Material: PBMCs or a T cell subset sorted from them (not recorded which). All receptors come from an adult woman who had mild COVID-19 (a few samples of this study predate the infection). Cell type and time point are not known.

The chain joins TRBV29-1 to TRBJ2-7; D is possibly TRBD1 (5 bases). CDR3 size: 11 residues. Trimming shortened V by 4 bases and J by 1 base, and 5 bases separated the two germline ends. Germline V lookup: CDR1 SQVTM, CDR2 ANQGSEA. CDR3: CSVGQSYEQYF. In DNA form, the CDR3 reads TGCAGCGTTGGACAGTCCTACGAGCAGTACTTC.

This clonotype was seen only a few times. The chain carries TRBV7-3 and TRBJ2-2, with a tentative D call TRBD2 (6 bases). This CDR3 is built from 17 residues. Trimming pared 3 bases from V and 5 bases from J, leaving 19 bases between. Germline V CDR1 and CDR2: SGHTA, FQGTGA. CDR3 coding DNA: TGTGCCAGCAGCTTGATACCCAGCGGAGGGAGGACCGGGGAGCTGTTTTTT. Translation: CASSLIPSGGRTGELFF.

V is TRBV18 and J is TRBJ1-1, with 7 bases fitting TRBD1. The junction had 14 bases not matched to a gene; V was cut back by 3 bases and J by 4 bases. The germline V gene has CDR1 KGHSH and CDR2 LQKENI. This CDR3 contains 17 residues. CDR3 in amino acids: CASSPFTGVGSFTEAFF. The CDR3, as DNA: TGTGCCAGCTCACCCTTCACAGGGGTGGGCTCATTCACTGAAGCTTTCTTT. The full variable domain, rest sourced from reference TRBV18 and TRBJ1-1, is NAGVMQNPRHLVRRRGQEARLRCSPMKGHSHVYWYRQLPEEGLKFMVYLQKENIIDESGMPKERFSAEFPKEGPSILRIQQVVRGDSAAYFCASSPFTGVGSFTEAFFGQGTRLTVV.

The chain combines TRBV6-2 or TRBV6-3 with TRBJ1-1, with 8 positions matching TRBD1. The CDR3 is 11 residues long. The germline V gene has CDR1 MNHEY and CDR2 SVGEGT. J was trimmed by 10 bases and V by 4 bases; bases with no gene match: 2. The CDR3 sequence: CASSLQGGAFF. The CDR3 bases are TGTGCCAGCAGTTTACAGGGGGGAGCTTTCTTT.

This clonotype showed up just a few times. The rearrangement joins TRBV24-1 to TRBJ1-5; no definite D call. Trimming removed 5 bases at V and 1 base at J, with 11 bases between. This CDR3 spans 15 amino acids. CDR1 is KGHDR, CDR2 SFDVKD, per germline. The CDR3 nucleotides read TGTGCCACCAGTGGTCGGGGTTGGAGCAATCAGCCCCAGCATTTT. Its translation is CATSGRGWSNQPQHF.

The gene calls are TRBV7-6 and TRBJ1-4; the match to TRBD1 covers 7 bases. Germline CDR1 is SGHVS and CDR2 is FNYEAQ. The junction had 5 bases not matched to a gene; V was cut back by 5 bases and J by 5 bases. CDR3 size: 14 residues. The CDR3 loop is CASSRDRMNEKLFF. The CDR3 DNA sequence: TGTGCCAGCAGCCGGGACAGAATGAATGAAAAACTGTTTTTT.

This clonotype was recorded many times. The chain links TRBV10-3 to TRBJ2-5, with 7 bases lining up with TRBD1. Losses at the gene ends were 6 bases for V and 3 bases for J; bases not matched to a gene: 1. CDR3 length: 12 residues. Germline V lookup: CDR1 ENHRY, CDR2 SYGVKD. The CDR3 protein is CAIRGTEETQYF. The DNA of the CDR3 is TGTGCCATCAGGGGGACAGAAGAGACCCAGTACTTC.

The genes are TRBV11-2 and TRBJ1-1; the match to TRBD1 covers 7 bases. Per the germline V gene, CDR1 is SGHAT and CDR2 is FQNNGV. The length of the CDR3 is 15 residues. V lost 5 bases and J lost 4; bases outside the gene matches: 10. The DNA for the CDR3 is TGTGCCAGCAGCACCCACTCTACAGGGGTCACTGAAGCTTTCTTT. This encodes CASSTHSTGVTEAFF.

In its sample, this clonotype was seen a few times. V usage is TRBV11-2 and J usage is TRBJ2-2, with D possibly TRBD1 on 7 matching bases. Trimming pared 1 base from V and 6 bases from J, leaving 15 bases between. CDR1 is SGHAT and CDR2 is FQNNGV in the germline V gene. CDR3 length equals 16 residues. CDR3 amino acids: CASSLGQGGLPGELFF. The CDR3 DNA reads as TGTGCCAGCAGCTTAGGACAGGGAGGATTGCCCGGGGAGCTGTTTTTT.

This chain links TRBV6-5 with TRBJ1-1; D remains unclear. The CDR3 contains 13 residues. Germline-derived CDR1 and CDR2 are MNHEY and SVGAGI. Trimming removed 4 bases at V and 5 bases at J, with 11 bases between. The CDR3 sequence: CASSLGPRTEAFF. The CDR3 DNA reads TGTGCCAGCAGTTTGGGCCCCAGGACTGAAGCTTTCTTT.

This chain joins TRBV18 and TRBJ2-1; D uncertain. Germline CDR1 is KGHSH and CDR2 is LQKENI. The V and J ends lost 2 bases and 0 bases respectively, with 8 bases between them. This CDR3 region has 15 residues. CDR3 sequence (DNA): TGTGCCAGCTCACCAAGGCTCAACTCCTACAATGAGCAGTTCTTC. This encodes CASSPRLNSYNEQFF.

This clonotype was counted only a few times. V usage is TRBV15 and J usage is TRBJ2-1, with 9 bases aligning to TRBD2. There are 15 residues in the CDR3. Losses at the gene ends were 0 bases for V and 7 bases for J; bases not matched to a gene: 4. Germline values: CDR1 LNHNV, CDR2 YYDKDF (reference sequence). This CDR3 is CATSRDIAGENEQFF. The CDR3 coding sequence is TGTGCCACCAGCAGAGATATAGCGGGAGAAAATGAGCAGTTCTTC.

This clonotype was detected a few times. CDR3 loop: CASSPRLGTEAFF. CDR3 DNA: TGTGCCAGCAGTCCCCGTTTGGGCACTGAAGCTTTCTTT. The gene calls are TRBV6-2 or TRBV6-3 and TRBJ1-1; no clear D. CDR1 is MNHEY and CDR2 is SVGEGT in the germline V gene. The CDR3 extends over 13 amino acids. V shed 5 bases and J shed 4 bases, with 11 bases lying between them.

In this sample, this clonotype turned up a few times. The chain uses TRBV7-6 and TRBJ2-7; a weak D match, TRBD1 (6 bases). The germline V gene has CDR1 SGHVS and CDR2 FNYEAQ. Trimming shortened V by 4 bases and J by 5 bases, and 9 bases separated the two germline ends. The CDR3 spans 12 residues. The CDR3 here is CASSSTGHEQYF. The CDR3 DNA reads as TGTGCCAGCAGCTCAACAGGGCACGAGCAGTACTTC.

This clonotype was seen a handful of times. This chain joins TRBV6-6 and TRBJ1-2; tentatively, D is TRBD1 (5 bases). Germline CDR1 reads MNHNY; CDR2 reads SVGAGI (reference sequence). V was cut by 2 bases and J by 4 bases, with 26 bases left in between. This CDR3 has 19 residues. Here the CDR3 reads CASSYGPMTLQGHLYGYTF. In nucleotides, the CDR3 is TGTGCCAGCAGTTACGGGCCCATGACGTTGCAGGGCCACCTCTATGGCTACACCTTC.

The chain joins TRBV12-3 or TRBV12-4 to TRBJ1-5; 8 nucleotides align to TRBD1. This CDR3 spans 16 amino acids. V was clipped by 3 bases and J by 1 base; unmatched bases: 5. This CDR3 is CASSFQTGVSNQPQHF. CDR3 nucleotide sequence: TGTGCCAGCAGTTTCCAGACAGGGGTCAGCAATCAGCCCCAGCATTTT.

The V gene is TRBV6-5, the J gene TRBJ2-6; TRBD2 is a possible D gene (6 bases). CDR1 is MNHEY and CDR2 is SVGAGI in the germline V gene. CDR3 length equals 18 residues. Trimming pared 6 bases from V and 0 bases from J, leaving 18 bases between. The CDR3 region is CASRGGTTPLSGANVLTF. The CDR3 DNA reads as TGTGCCAGCAGGGGCGGGACCACACCTCTCTCTGGGGCCAACGTCCTGACTTTC.

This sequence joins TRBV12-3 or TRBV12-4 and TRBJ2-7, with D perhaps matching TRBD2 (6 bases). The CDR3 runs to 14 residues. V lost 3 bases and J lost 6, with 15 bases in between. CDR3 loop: CASSFDGGLSEQYF. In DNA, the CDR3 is TGTGCCAGCAGTTTCGACGGAGGGCTTTCCGAGCAGTACTTC.

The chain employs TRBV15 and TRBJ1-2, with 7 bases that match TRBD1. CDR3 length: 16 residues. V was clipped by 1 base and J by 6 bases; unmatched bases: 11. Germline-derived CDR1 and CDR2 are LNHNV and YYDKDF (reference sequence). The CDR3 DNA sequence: TGTGCCACCAGCAGAGGACGGGTCGACAGGGTACATGGCTACACCTTC. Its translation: CATSRGRVDRVHGYTF.

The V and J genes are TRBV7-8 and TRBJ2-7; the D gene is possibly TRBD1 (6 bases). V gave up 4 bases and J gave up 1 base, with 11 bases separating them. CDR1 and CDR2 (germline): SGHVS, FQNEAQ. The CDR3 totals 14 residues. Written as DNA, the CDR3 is TGTGCCAGCAGCTACCGGGACATTTCCTACGAGCAGTACTTC. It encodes CASSYRDISYEQYF.

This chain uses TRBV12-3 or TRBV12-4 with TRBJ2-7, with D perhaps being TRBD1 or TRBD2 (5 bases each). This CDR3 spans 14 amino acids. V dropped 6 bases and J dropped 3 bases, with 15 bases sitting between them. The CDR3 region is CASSSTGAVYEQYF. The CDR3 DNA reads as TGTGCCAGCAGCTCCACCGGGGCCGTCTACGAGCAGTACTTC.

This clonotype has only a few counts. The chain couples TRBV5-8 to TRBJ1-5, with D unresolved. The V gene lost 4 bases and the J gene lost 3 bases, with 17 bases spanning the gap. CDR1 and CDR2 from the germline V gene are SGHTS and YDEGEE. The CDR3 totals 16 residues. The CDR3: CASSQYIDSSNQPQHF. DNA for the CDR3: TGTGCCAGCAGCCAGTATATTGATAGCTCCAATCAGCCCCAGCATTTT.

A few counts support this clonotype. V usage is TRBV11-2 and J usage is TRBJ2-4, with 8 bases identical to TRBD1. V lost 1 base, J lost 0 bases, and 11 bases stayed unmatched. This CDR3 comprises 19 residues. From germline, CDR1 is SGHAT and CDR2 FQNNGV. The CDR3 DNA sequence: TGTGCCAGCAGCTTAGCTGCAGGGGGCGCGAAGGTAGCCAAAAACATTCAGTACTTC. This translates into CASSLAAGGAKVAKNIQYF.

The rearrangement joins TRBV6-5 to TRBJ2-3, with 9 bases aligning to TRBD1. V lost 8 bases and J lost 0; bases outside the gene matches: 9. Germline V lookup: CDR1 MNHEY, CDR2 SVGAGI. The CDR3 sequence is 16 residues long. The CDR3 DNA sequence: TGTGCCAGCTCCCTTTCCGGGACAGGGAGCACAGATACGCAGTATTTT. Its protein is CASSLSGTGSTDTQYF.

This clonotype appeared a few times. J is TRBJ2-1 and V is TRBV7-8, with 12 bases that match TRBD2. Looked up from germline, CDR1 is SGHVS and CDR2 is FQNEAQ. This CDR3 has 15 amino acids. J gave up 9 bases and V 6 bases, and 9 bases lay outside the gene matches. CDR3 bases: TGTGCCAGCAGATTGACTAGCGGGGGTAGAGGTGAGCAGTTCTTC. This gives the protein CASRLTSGGRGEQFF. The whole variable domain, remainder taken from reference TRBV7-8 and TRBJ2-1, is GAGVSQSPRYKVAKRGQDVALRCDPISGHVSLFWYQQALGQGPEFLTYFQNEAQLDKSGLPSDRFFAERPEGSVSTLKIQRTQQEDSAVYLCASRLTSGGRGEQFFGPGTRLTVL.

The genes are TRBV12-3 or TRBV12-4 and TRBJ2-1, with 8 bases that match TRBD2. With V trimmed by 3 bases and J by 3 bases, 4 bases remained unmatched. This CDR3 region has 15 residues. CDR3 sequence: CASSLSLAGYNEQFF. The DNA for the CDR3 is TGTGCCAGCAGTTTGTCTCTAGCGGGCTACAATGAGCAGTTCTTC.

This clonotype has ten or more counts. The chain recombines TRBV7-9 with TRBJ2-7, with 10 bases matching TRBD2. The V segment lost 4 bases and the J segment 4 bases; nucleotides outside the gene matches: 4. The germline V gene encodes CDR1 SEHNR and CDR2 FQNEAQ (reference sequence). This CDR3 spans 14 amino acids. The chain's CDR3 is CASSSTSGIYEQYF. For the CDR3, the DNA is TGTGCCAGCAGCTCCACTAGCGGGATTTACGAGCAGTACTTC.

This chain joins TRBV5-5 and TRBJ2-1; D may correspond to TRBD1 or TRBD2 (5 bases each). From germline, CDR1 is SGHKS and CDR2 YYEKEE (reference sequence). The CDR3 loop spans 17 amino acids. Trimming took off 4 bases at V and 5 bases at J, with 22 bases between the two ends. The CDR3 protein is CASSPGTGAGDNNEQFF. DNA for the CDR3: TGTGCCAGCAGCCCCGGGACGGGTGCCGGTGATAACAATGAGCAGTTCTTC.